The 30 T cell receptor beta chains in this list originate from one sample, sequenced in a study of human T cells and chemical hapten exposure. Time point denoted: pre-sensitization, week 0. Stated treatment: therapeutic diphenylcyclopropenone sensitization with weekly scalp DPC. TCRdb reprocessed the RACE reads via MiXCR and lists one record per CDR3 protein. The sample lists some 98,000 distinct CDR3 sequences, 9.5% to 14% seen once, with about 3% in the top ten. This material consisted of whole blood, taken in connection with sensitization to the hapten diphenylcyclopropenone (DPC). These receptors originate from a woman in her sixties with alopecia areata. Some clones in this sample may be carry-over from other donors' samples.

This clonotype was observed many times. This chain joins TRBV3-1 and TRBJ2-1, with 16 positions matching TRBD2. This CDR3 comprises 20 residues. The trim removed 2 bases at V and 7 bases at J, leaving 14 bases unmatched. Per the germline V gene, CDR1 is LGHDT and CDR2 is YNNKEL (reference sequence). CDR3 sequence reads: CASSQRVAGLAGGPENEQFF. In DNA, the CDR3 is TGTGCCAGCAGCCAAAGGGTTGCGGGACTAGCGGGGGGGCCCGAAAATGAGCAGTTCTTC.

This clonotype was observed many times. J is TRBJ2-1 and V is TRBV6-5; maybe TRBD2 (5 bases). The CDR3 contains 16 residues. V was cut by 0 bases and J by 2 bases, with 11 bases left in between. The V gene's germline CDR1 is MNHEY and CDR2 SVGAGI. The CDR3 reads CASSYSLALTYNEQFF. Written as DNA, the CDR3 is TGTGCCAGCAGTTACTCCCTAGCCCTAACCTACAATGAGCAGTTCTTC.

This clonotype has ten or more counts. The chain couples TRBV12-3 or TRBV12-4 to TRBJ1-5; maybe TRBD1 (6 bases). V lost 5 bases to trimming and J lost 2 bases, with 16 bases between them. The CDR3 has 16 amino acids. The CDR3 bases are TGTGCCAGCAGTCGAGCCGACTACAGGGGCAATCAGCCCCAGCATTTT. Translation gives CASSRADYRGNQPQHF.

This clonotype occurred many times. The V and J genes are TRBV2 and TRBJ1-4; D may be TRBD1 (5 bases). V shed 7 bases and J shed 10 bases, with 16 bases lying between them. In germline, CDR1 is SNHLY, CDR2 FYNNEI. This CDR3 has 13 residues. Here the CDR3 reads CASTPDSWGKLFF. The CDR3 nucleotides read TGTGCCAGCACCCCTGACAGTTGGGGAAAACTGTTTTTT.

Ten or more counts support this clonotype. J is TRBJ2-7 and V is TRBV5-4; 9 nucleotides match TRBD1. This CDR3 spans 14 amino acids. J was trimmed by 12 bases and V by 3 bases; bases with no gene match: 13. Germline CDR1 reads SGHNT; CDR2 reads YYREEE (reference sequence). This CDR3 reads CASSSRDRAGRVYF. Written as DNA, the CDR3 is TGTGCCAGCAGCTCCCGGGACAGGGCTGGGCGGGTGTACTTC.

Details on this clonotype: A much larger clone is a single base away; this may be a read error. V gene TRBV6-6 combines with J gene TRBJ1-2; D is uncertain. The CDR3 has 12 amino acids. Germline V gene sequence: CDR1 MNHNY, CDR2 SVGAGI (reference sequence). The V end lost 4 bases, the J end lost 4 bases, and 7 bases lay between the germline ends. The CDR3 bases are TGTGCCAGCAGTTTATTGACCTATGGCTACACCTTC. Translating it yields CASSLLTYGYTF.

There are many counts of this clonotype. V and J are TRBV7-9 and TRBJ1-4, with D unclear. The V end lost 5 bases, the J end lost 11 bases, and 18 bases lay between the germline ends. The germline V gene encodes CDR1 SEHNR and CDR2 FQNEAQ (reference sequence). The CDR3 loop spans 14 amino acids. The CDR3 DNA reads TGTGCCAGCAGCAGGGCAGACCTTAGCGGGAAACTGTTTTTT. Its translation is CASSRADLSGKLFF.

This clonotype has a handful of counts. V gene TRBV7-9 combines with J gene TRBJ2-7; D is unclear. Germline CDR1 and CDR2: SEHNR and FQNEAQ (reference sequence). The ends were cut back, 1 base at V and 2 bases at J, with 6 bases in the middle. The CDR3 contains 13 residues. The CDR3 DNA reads TGTGCCAGCAGCTTAGAGAGAACCTACGAGCAGTACTTC. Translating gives CASSLERTYEQYF.

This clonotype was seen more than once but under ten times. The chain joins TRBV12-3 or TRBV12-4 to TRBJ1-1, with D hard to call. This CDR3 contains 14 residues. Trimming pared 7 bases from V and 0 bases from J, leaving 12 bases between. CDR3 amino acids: CASTSALLNTEAFF. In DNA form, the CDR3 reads TGTGCCAGCACCTCCGCTCTCCTGAACACTGAAGCTTTCTTT.

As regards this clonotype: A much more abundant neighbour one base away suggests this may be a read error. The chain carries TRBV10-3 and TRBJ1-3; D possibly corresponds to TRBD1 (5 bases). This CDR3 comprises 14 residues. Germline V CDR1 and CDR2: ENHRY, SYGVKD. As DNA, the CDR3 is TGTGCCATCAGTTCGACAGCCTCTGGAAACGCCATATATTTT. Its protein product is CAISSTASGNAIYF.

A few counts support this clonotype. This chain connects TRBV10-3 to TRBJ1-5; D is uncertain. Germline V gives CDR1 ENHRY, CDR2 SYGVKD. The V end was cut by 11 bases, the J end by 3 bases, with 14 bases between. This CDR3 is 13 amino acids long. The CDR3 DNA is TGTGCCGGGAGGACGAGGGTCAATCAGCCCCAGCATTTT. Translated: CAGRTRVNQPQHF.

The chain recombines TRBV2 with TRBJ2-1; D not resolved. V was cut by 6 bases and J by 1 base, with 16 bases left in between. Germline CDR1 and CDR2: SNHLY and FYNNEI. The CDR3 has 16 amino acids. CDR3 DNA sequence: TGTGCCAGCAGGACCCCGCAAGGCCTATCCTACAATGAGCAGTTCTTC. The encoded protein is CASRTPQGLSYNEQFF.

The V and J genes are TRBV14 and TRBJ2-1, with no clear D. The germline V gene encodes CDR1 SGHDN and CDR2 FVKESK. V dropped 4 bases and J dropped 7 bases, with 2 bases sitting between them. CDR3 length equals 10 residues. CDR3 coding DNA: TGTGCCAGCAGCCTAAATGAGCAGTTCTTC. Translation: CASSLNEQFF.

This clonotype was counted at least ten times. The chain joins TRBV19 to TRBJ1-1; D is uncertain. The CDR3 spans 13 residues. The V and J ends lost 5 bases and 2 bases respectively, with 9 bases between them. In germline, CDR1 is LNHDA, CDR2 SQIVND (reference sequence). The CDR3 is CASSETVNTEAFF. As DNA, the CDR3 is TGTGCCAGTAGTGAAACAGTTAACACTGAAGCTTTCTTT.

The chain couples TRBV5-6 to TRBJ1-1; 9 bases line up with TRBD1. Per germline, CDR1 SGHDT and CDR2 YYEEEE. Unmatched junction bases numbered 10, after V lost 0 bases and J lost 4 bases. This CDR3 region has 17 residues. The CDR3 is CASSLAVGQGSVTEAFF. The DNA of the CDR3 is TGTGCCAGCAGCTTGGCGGTCGGACAGGGGAGTGTCACTGAAGCTTTCTTT.

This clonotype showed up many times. This CDR3 reads CASSPEDTYLAQHF. The CDR3 nucleotides are TGTGCCAGCAGCCCTGAGGACACTTACTTGGCCCAGCATTTT. The chain has TRBV28 and TRBJ1-5; D is possibly TRBD1 (5 bases). Germline V gene sequence: CDR1 MDHEN, CDR2 SYDVKM. The CDR3 is 14 amino acids. Trimming shortened V by 6 bases and J by 11 bases, and 20 bases separated the two germline ends. Full variable domain (rest looked up from reference TRBV28 and TRBJ1-5): DVKVTQSSRYLVKRTGEKVFLECVQDMDHENMFWYRQDPGLGLRLIYFSYDVKMKEKGDIPEGYSVSREKKERFSLILESASTNQTSMYLCASSPEDTYLAQHFGDGTRLSIL.

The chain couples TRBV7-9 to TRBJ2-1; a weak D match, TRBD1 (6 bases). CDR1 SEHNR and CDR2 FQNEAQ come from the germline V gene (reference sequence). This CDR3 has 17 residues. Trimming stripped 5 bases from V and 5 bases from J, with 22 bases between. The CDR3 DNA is TGTGCCAGCAGCCCCCGGCGAGGACAGAGAACTAACAATGAGCAGTTCTTC. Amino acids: CASSPRRGQRTNNEQFF.

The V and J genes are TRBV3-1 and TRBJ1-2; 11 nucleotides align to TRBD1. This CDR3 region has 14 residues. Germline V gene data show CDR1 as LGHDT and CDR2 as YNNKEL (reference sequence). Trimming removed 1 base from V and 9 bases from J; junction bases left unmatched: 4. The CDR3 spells CASSQGTGGLSYTF. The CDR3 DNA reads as TGTGCCAGCAGCCAAGGGACAGGGGGCTTAAGCTACACCTTC.

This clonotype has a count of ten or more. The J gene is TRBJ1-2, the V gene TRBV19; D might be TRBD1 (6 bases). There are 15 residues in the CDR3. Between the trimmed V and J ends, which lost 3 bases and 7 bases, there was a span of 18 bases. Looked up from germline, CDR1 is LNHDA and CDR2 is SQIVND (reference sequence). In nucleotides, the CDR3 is TGTGCCAGTAGTATTGCTCGGGGGGCGCCTCTTGGCTACACCTTC. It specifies CASSIARGAPLGYTF. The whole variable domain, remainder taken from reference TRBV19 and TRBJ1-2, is DGGITQSPKYLFRKEGQNVTLSCEQNLNHDAMYWYRQDPGQGLRLIYYSQIVNDFQKGDIAEGYSVSREKKESFPLTVTSAQKNPTAFYLCASSIARGAPLGYTFGSGTRLTVV.

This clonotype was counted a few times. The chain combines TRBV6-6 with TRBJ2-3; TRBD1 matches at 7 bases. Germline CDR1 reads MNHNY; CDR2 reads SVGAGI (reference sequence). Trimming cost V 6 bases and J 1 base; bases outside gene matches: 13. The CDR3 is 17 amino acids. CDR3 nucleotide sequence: TGTGCCAGCAGAGACCCTTACGGGCAGGGGGGCACAGATACGCAGTATTTT. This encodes CASRDPYGQGGTDTQYF.

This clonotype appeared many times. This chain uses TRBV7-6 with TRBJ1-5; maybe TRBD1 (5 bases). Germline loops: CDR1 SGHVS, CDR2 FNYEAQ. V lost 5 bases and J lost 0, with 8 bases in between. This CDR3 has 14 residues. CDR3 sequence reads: CASSAGSSNQPQHF. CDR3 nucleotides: TGTGCCAGCAGCGCAGGGAGTAGCAATCAGCCCCAGCATTTT.

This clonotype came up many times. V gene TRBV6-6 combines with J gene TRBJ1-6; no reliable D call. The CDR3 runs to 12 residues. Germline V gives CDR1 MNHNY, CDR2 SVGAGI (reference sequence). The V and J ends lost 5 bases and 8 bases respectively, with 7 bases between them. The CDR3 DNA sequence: TGTGCCAGCAGTAACCGGGATTCACCCCTCCACTTT. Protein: CASSNRDSPLHF.

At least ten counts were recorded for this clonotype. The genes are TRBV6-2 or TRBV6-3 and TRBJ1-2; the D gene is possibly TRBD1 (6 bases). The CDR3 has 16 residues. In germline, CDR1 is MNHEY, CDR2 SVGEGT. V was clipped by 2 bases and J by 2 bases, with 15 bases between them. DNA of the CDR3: TGTGCCAGCAGTTACCCGCGCCCGGGGGCAAACTATGGCTACACCTTC. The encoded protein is CASSYPRPGANYGYTF.

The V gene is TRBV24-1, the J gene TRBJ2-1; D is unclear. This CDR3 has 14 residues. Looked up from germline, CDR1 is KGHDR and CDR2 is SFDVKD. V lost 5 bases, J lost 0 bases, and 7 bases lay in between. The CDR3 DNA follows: TGTGCCACCAGTGCAGGAAGCTCCTACAATGAGCAGTTCTTC. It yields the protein CATSAGSSYNEQFF.

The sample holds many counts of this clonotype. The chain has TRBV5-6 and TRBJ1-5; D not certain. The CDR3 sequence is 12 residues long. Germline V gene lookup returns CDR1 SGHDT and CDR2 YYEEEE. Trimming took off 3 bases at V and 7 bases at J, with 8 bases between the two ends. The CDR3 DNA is TGTGCCAGCAGCTCCCAGGACCAGCCCCAGCATTTT. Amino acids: CASSSQDQPQHF.

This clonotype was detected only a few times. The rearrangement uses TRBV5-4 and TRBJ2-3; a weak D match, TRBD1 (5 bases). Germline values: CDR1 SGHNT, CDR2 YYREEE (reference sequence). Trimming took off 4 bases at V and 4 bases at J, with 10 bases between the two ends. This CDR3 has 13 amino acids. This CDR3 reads CASSQQDPDTQYF. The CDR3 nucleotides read TGTGCCAGCAGCCAACAGGATCCAGATACGCAGTATTTT.

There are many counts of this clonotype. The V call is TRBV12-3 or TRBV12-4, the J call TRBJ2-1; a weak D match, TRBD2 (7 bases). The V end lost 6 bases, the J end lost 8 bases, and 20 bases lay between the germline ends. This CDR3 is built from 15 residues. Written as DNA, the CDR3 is TGTGCCAGCAGCCCCCCTTGGGGGGGCCGGGATGAGCAGTTCTTC. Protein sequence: CASSPPWGGRDEQFF.

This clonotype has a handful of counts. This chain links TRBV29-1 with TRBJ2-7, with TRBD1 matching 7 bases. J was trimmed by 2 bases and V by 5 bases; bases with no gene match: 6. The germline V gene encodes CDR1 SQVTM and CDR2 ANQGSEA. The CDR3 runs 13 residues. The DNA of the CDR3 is TGCAGCGTTCACACCGGGACAGCCTACGAGCAGTACTTC. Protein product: CSVHTGTAYEQYF.

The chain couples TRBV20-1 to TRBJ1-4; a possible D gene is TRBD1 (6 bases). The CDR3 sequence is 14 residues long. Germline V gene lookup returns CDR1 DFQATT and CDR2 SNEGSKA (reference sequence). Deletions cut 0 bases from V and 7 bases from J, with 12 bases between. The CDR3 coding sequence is TGCAGTGCTAGAGAATGGGACAAGAGTGAAAAACTGTTTTTT. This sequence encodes CSAREWDKSEKLFF.

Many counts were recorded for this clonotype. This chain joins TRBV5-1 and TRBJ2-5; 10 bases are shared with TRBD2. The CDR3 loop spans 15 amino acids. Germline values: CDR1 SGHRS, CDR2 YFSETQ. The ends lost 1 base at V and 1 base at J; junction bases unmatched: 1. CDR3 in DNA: TGCGCCAGCAGCTTGAGCGGGGGGGTCCAAGAGACCCAGTACTTC. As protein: CASSLSGGVQETQYF.